This section outlines one T cell receptor (beta chain) sequence together with its context. These data come from a study of blood T cell repertoires in COVID-19. Study overall: Sites in the United States, Italy and Spain provided acute and convalescent COVID-19 samples. T cells, B-cell-depleted T cells, or PBMCs supplied cDNA or gDNA.

In the authors' methods: Using reference gene primer amplification, nucleated cell counts were estimated. The data were produced by immunoSEQ multiplex PCR, yet TCRdb's version contains in-frame clones alone and is incomplete. D and trimming come from the DNA, and the V and J calls and clone size come from that table. The sample has hundreds of thousands of clones; about four fifths are singletons. The germline V gene encodes CDR1 KGHSH and CDR2 LQKENI. Trimming took off 2 bases at V and 0 bases at J, with 11 bases between the two ends. The CDR3 covers 17 residues. The sequenced sample consisted of peripheral blood. The source is a woman aged 45 to 65 with acute or convalescent COVID-19. The chain links TRBV18 to TRBJ2-6; perhaps TRBD1 as D (6 bases). In DNA form, the CDR3 reads TGTGCCAGCTCACCAAAGGGGGAGAGCTCTGGGGCCAACGTCCTGACTTTC. The encoded protein is CASSPKGESSGANVLTF.